This T cell receptor beta chain came from a study of cytomegalovirus exposure and HLA in healthy donors. Germline assignment: CDR1 SGHRS and CDR2 YFSETQ. V was clipped by 5 bases and J by 5 bases, with 10 bases between them. This CDR3 comprises 13 residues. Both 60 Vbeta primers and 13 Jbeta primers went into the PCR. Method: immunoSEQ multiplex PCR; TCRdb's copy keeps in-frame clones and lacks some. The repertoire has 45,000 to 75,000 clones, approximately 70% of them found once; the top ten carry just under 20%. The TCR was taken from a woman between 55 and 75 years old in good health and CMV-seropositive. The chain joins TRBV5-1 to TRBJ1-4, with D perhaps TRBD1 (6 bases). The material sequenced was PBMCs. The CDR3 reads CASRGHLNEKLFF. As DNA, the CDR3 is TGCGCCAGCAGGGGACACCTCAATGAAAAACTGTTTTTT.